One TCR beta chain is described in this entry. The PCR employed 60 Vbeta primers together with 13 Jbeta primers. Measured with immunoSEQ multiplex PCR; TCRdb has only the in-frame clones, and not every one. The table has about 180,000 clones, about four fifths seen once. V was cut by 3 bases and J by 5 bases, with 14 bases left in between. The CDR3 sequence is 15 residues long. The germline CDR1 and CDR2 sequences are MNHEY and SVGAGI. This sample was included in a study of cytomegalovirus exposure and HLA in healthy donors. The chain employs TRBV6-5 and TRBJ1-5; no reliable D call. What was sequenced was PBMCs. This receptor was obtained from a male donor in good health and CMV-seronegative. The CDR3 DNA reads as TGTGCCAGCAGTTATAGCGGGTTGGGCGATCAGCCCCAGCATTTT. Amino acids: CASSYSGLGDQPQHF.